Below are 24 T cell receptor beta chains sequenced from a single sample in a study of monozygotic twins with inflammatory bowel disease. No DNA is given; TCRdb re-called the 5' RACE reads and lists each CDR3 protein once. The repertoire table contains under 150,000 distinct CDR3 sequences. The sequencing input was blood. These receptors were obtained from a human donor with ulcerative colitis or Crohn's disease, or a healthy co-twin of an affected twin (not recorded which).

The chain links TRBV20-1 to TRBJ2-1; TCRdb gives TRBD1 as the D gene, but with no DNA this cannot be confirmed. CDR1 DFQATT and CDR2 SNEGSKA come from the germline V gene (reference sequence). The CDR3 has 14 residues. CDR3 in amino acids: CSADPGGAYNEQFF.

This chain connects TRBV20-1 to TRBJ1-1. The CDR3 has 15 residues. In germline, CDR1 is DFQATT, CDR2 SNEGSKA (reference sequence). CDR3 protein: CSAPGLQKGFGEAFF.

The chain recombines TRBV6-1 with TRBJ1-6. The CDR3 runs to 17 residues. CDR1 is MNHNS and CDR2 is SASEGT in the germline V gene. CDR3 sequence: CASSPQLTSSYNSPLHF.

This sequence joins TRBV29-1 and TRBJ1-5. The CDR3 consists of 14 residues. Per germline, CDR1 SQVTM and CDR2 ANQGSEA. The CDR3: CSVASVNSNQPQHF.

V is TRBV18 and J is TRBJ2-7; TCRdb proposes TRBD1, but this gene call is untestable without DNA. CDR1 is KGHSH, CDR2 LQKENI, per germline. The CDR3 contains 14 residues. CDR3: CASSLGQGAIEQYF.

The V gene is TRBV20-1, the J gene TRBJ2-7; TCRdb outputs TRBD1, but without DNA this stays unchecked. This CDR3 spans 13 amino acids. Germline assignment: CDR1 DFQATT and CDR2 SNEGSKA (reference sequence). CDR3 residues: CSAKRPGINEQYF.

The chain links TRBV20-1 to TRBJ1-5; TCRdb designates TRBD1, a call that cannot be tested without DNA. This CDR3 has 12 residues. Germline CDR1 reads DFQATT; CDR2 reads SNEGSKA (reference sequence). The CDR3 region is CSAREGEQPQHF.

This chain joins TRBV27 and TRBJ2-3. Germline assignment: CDR1 MNHEY and CDR2 SMNVEV (reference sequence). This CDR3 is built from 13 residues. The CDR3 region is CASSFLGSGTQYF.

The chain combines TRBV10-3 with TRBJ2-5; the D call from TCRdb, TRBD1, cannot be confirmed without DNA. CDR1 is ENHRY, CDR2 SYGVKD, per germline. The CDR3 totals 12 residues. The CDR3: CAIGQGRETQYF.

The rearrangement uses TRBV7-2 and TRBJ2-1; TCRdb's D gene call, TRBD1, goes unchecked for lack of DNA. Germline CDR1 reads SGHTA; CDR2 reads FQGNSA. This CDR3 is 15 amino acids long. The CDR3 region is CASSGGGGVKSEQFF. Drawing the rest from reference TRBV7-2 and TRBJ2-1, the complete variable domain is GAGVSQSPSNKVTEKGKDVELRCDPISGHTALYWYRQSLGQGLEFLIYFQGNSAPDKSGLPSDRFSAERTGGSVSTLTIQRTQQEDSAVYLCASSGGGGVKSEQFFGPGTRLTVL.

V usage is TRBV7-8 and J usage is TRBJ1-2. This CDR3 has 17 amino acids. The germline V gene encodes CDR1 SGHVS and CDR2 FQNEAQ. CDR3 sequence: CASSLAMLLVANYGYTF.

This chain uses TRBV7-6 with TRBJ2-2; as DNA is missing, the TRBD1 call by TCRdb cannot be tested. The CDR3 is 16 amino acids. Germline CDR1 SGHVS, CDR2 FNYEAQ. The CDR3: CASSAPGTQNTGELFF.

The chain couples TRBV27 to TRBJ2-3. Germline V gene data show CDR1 as MNHEY and CDR2 as SMNVEV (reference sequence). The CDR3 covers 12 residues. The CDR3 sequence is CASSFNTDTQYF.

The V and J genes are TRBV27 and TRBJ2-5; TCRdb calls TRBD1, which cannot be checked without DNA. Per the germline V gene, CDR1 is MNHEY and CDR2 is SMNVEV (reference sequence). CDR3 size: 14 residues. The CDR3 sequence: CASSLMGQVRTQYF.

This chain links TRBV28 with TRBJ1-5; the TCRdb D gene call, TRBD1, has no DNA to confirm it. This CDR3 has 15 amino acids. The V gene's germline CDR1 is MDHEN and CDR2 SYDVKM. CDR3 region: CASSLPGQGGQPQHF.

CDR3 sequence: CSARTSGATGELFF. The genes are TRBV20-1 and TRBJ2-2; TCRdb returns TRBD2, unconfirmable since there is no DNA. CDR1 DFQATT and CDR2 SNEGSKA come from the germline V gene (reference sequence). The CDR3 has 14 amino acids.

The chain has TRBV5-1 and TRBJ2-7; TCRdb proposes TRBD1, but this gene call is untestable without DNA. The germline V gene has CDR1 SGHRS and CDR2 YFSETQ. This CDR3 region has 14 residues. CDR3 protein: CASSGGGRSYEQYF.

The rearrangement uses TRBV7-2 and TRBJ2-2; TCRdb's D call, TRBD1, is unchecked because there is no DNA. The V gene's germline CDR1 is SGHTA and CDR2 FQGNSA. The CDR3 has 16 residues. The CDR3 is CASSSNWGGDTGELFF.

J is TRBJ1-1 and V is TRBV12-3 or TRBV12-4; TCRdb returns TRBD1, unconfirmable since there is no DNA. There are 17 residues in the CDR3. The CDR3 sequence is CASISDGTPQLNTEAFF.

The chain employs TRBV4-3 and TRBJ2-3; the TCRdb call, TRBD2, lacks DNA for checking. Germline V gene data show CDR1 as LGHNA and CDR2 as YSLEER. This CDR3 region has 17 residues. CDR3 in amino acids: CASSQMPPGGQGDTQYF.

This CDR3 reads CASSLFSPNTGELFF. The rearrangement links TRBV27 to TRBJ2-2; the TCRdb call, TRBD2, lacks DNA for checking. This CDR3 has 15 amino acids. From germline, CDR1 is MNHEY and CDR2 SMNVEV (reference sequence).

The V and J genes are TRBV7-2 and TRBJ1-5. Germline V gives CDR1 SGHTA, CDR2 FQGNSA. The CDR3 sequence is 14 residues long. The CDR3 reads CASEGGGGNQPQHF.

CDR3 in amino acids: CASRWGSGTEGETQYF. The chain links TRBV5-5 to TRBJ2-5; the TCRdb D gene call, TRBD1, has no DNA to confirm it. CDR3 length: 16 residues. The V gene's germline CDR1 is SGHKS and CDR2 YYEKEE (reference sequence).

This rearrangement joins TRBV6-2 or TRBV6-3 to TRBJ2-7; TCRdb names TRBD1, which stays unverified in the absence of DNA. Germline assignment: CDR1 MNHEY and CDR2 SVGEGT. CDR3 length: 14 residues. The CDR3 here is CATYGGGESYEQYF.